The subject of this entry is one T cell receptor beta chain. What it binds is not known. The junction and the germline gene differ at one end; a read error may be behind it. These data are taken from a study of T cell repertoires in cytomegalovirus infection. Looking at the study overall: From public TCR beta signatures came an indication of both CMV infection and matching HLA type.

TCRdb itself ran the reads through MiXCR, one entry per CDR3 protein. The table shows fewer than 650,000 distinct CDR3 sequences, with about 40% occurring only once. This receptor was identified in a human donor in good health (CMV status not recorded). Some clones in this sample may be carry-over from other donors' samples. Sequenced here: cultured PBMCs, sampled from culture after CMV antigen stimulation.

The CDR3 DNA is TGTGCCGGCAGCTTAGTTGCCGGGTCGAGCACTGAAGCTTTCTTT. It is translated as CAGSLVAGSSTEAFF. The genes are TRBV7-2 and TRBJ1-1; no reliable D call. The CDR3 spans 15 residues. Germline CDR1 and CDR2: SGHTA and FQGNSA.